Listed below are T cell receptor beta chains from one sample, sequenced in a study of OX40 agonist ivuxolimab in advanced cancers. TCRdb's copy holds only in-frame clones and misses some; the assay was immunoSEQ multiplex PCR. The sample carries 45,000 to 60,000 clones, about four fifths recorded once. The material sequenced was CD4+ or CD8+ T cells sorted from blood, taken in a trial of the OX40 agonist ivuxolimab. The receptor set was obtained from an adult with an advanced solid tumor such as melanoma, head and neck, liver or kidney cancer. Both conserved end residues are part of each CDR3. D genes are given only for firm matches. The size field is filled for only some rows; it gives once, few, many or a size class.

len	d_gene	v_gene	abundance	j_gene	CDR3nt	CDR3aa
15	-	TRBV5-4	-	TRBJ1-2	TGTGCCAGCAGCCTCCAGACAATGGGGAACTATGGCTACACCTTC	CASSLQTMGNYGYTF
13	TRBD1	TRBV14	-	TRBJ2-5	TGTGCCAGCAGGGGCAGGGGGAAAGAGACCCAGTACTTC	CASRGRGKETQYF
18	TRBD2	TRBV14	-	TRBJ2-2	TGTGCCAGCAGCCAAGAAATAAATGCGGGACTAGTCACCGGGGAGCTGTTTTTT	CASSQEINAGLVTGELFF
15	-	TRBV19	-	TRBJ1-1	TGTGCCAGTAGCTTCCTCCCGGCAGGCAACACTGAAGCTTTCTTT	CASSFLPAGNTEAFF
14	-	TRBV18	once	TRBJ1-5	TGTGCCAGCTCACCGGGGCAGGGAGATCAGCCCCAGCATTTT	CASSPGQGDQPQHF
13	TRBD1	TRBV29-1	-	TRBJ2-7	TGCAGCGCTATGGGACAGGGTCGCTACGAGCAGTACTTC	CSAMGQGRYEQYF
14	-	TRBV4-1	-	TRBJ1-5	TGCGCCAGCAGCCAAGTAAAATCGGGTCAGCCCCAGCATTTT	CASSQVKSGQPQHF
13	-	TRBV7-2	-	TRBJ1-5	TGTGCCAGCAGTCTATTCAGGGACCAGCCCCAGCATTTT	CASSLFRDQPQHF
15	TRBD1	TRBV6-5	-	TRBJ2-7	TGTGCCAGCAGTTATAGGGGACAGGGGGTACGAGCGCAGTACTTC	CASSYRGQGVRAQYF
15	TRBD2	TRBV7-2	-	TRBJ2-2	TGTGCCAGCAGCCCGGGACTAGCAGACACCGGGGAGCTGTTTTTT	CASSPGLADTGELFF
14	-	TRBV9	-	TRBJ1-1	TGTGCCAGCAGCGTAGCGCCCCTGAACACTGAAGCTTTCTTT	CASSVAPLNTEAFF
16	TRBD2	TRBV7-2	-	TRBJ2-5	TGTGCCAGCAGCGATAGACTAGCGGGAGATCAAGCGACCCAGTACTTC	CASSDRLAGDQATQYF
15	-	TRBV7-3	-	TRBJ2-3	TGTGCCAGCAGCTTAACCCGGGGCTCGCCGGATACGCAGTATTTT	CASSLTRGSPDTQYF
15	TRBD2	TRBV5-4	once	TRBJ2-1	TGTGCCAGCAGCCTGCATGGACTAGCGGGAGAAGAGCAGTTCTTC	CASSLHGLAGEEQFF
16	TRBD2	TRBV7-9	-	TRBJ2-5	TGTGCCAGCAGCTCGGGAAGGACTAGTCAGGTAGAGACCCAGTACTTC	CASSSGRTSQVETQYF
17	TRBD2	TRBV7-2	-	TRBJ2-7	TGTGCCAGCAGCTTTCTGGCGGGAGATAAGGGTTCCTACGAGCAGTACTTC	CASSFLAGDKGSYEQYF
14	TRBD2	TRBV9	-	TRBJ2-1	TGTGCCAGCGCAGGACTAGCGACTTACAATGAGCAGTTCTTC	CASAGLATYNEQFF
15	TRBD1	TRBV28	-	TRBJ1-3	TGTGCCAGCGCCCCCGGGACAGGGTTGGGAAACACCATATATTTT	CASAPGTGLGNTIYF
17	-	TRBV7-8	-	TRBJ2-5	TGTGCCAGCAGCCGGAGACTAGGGGGCGATCGGAGGGAGACCCAGTACTTC	CASSRRLGGDRRETQYF
16	TRBD2	TRBV11-3	once	TRBJ2-7	TGTGCCAGCAGCTTAGGCCTACTAGCGGAGCCCTACGAGCAGTACTTC	CASSLGLLAEPYEQYF
14	-	TRBV7-2	-	TRBJ2-2	TGTGCCAGCAGCCCAGATACAGGGCACGGGGAGCTGTTTTTT	CASSPDTGHGELFF
16	-	TRBV7-3	-	TRBJ2-2	TGTGCCAGCAGCTTAACGCCTAGCCCGAACACCGGGGAGCTGTTTTTT	CASSLTPSPNTGELFF
13	-	TRBV5-1	-	TRBJ1-2	TGCGCCAGCAGCTCTGCGGGGGACGGTGGCTACACCTTC	CASSSAGDGGYTF
13	-	TRBV28	-	TRBJ2-7	TGTGCCAGCAGTTTTGTCATCTCCTACGAGCAGTACTTC	CASSFVISYEQYF
14	TRBD1	TRBV6-1	-	TRBJ2-7	TGTGCCAGCAGGGCCGGGACAGGGGCTTACGAGCAGTACTTC	CASRAGTGAYEQYF
18	TRBD2	TRBV9	-	TRBJ2-2	TGTGCCAGCAGCGTAGCTACTAGCCGCAGCGGGACCACCGGGGAGCTGTTTTTT	CASSVATSRSGTTGELFF
14	-	TRBV11-2	-	TRBJ2-1	TGTGCCAGCAGCTTAGAAAACAGAAACAATGAGCAGTTCTTC	CASSLENRNNEQFF
16	-	TRBV7-9	-	TRBJ2-3	TGTGCCAGCAGCTACCGAGGGGCAGAAAGCACAGATACGCAGTATTTT	CASSYRGAESTDTQYF
15	-	TRBV4-2	-	TRBJ1-5	TGTGCCAGCAGCCAAGATTGGCATAGCAATCAGCCCCAGCATTTT	CASSQDWHSNQPQHF
12	-	TRBV10-3	-	TRBJ1-1	TGTGCCATCAGTGAAACTAACACTGAAGCTTTCTTT	CAISETNTEAFF
14	-	TRBV7-8	few	TRBJ1-2	TGTGCCAGCAGCTTAGGAGGAGCTAACTATGGCTACACCTTC	CASSLGGANYGYTF
14	-	TRBV11-2	once	TRBJ2-5	TGTGCCAGCAGCTTAGTCGATAAACAAGAGACCCAGTACTTC	CASSLVDKQETQYF
14	TRBD2	TRBV6-8	-	TRBJ2-5	TGTGCCAGCAGTTCTAGCGGGGGTGGAGAGACCCAGTACTTC	CASSSSGGGETQYF
15	TRBD1	TRBV6-4	once	TRBJ2-3	TGTGCCAGCAGCCAGGGCACAGGGGCCACAGATACGCAGTATTTT	CASSQGTGATDTQYF
15	-	TRBV7-2	-	TRBJ2-1	TGTGCCAGCAGCTTAGGGAGGGGCCCCTACAATGAGCAGTTCTTC	CASSLGRGPYNEQFF
15	-	TRBV9	-	TRBJ2-2	TGTGCCAGCAGCGTAGACGGGAGTAATATCGGGGAGCTGTTTTTT	CASSVDGSNIGELFF
14	-	TRBV28	-	TRBJ2-7	TGTGCCAGCAGTTTAACCGGCCCACCCTACGAGCAGTACTTC	CASSLTGPPYEQYF
14	-	TRBV6-5	-	TRBJ1-2	TGTGCCAGCAGGCCCGACAGGCAAAACTATGGCTACACCTTC	CASRPDRQNYGYTF
12	-	TRBV11-1	once	TRBJ2-7	TGTGCCAGCAGCTTAGGGGCCTACGAGCAGTACTTC	CASSLGAYEQYF
15	TRBD2	TRBV7-2	-	TRBJ2-1	TGTGCCAGCAGCTTAGGACTAGCGGGAGGGAATGAGCAGTTCTTC	CASSLGLAGGNEQFF
16	TRBD1	TRBV7-9	-	TRBJ1-4	TGTGCCAGCAGCTTCAAGGGGGCGCAGAATAATGAAAAACTGTTTTTT	CASSFKGAQNNEKLFF
14	-	TRBV5-1	-	TRBJ1-4	TGCGCCAGCAGCTTTGATCCAGGGAGTGAAAAACTGTTTTTT	CASSFDPGSEKLFF
14	TRBD1	TRBV5-4	-	TRBJ1-4	TGTGCCAGCAGCCTGGACAGGGGGAATGAAAAACTGTTTTTT	CASSLDRGNEKLFF
15	-	TRBV14	-	TRBJ2-6	TGTGCCAGCAGCCCCACGCTGGGTGGGGCCAACGTCCTGACTTTC	CASSPTLGGANVLTF
15	-	TRBV30	-	TRBJ1-3	TGTGCCTGGACTATGGAGGGGCGGACTGGAAACACCATATATTTT	CAWTMEGRTGNTIYF
13	-	TRBV5-6	-	TRBJ2-5	TGTGCCAGCAGCTTGATATTTTCAGAGACCCAGTACTTC	CASSLIFSETQYF
15	-	TRBV9	-	TRBJ1-3	TGTGCCAGCAGCGTAGAGGGCCAGAGGGCGAACACCATATATTTT	CASSVEGQRANTIYF
14	-	TRBV18	-	TRBJ2-1	TGTGCCAGCTCACCACCGGTTGGAGTAAATGAGCAGTTCTTC	CASSPPVGVNEQFF
17	-	TRBV14	-	TRBJ2-2	TGTGCCAGCAGCCCTCGGATCCGACAGACATCCACCGGGGAGCTGTTTTTT	CASSPRIRQTSTGELFF